Detailed here is one TCR beta chain. Antigen: not known. The data were obtained in a study of EBV T-cell therapy then PD-1 blockade in nasopharyngeal carcinoma. The treatment: AdE1-LMPpoly-expanded autologous EBV-specific T-cell therapy followed by anti-PD-1 nivolumab. Sequenced by immunoSEQ multiplex PCR; TCRdb stores in-frame clones only, minus some. The sample gives 15,000 to 20,000 clones, over 80% of which show up once; around 30% is in the top ten. This CDR3 comprises 15 residues. J was trimmed by 3 bases and V by 3 bases; bases with no gene match: 5. Germline CDR1 MNHEY, CDR2 SMNVEV (reference sequence).

The rearrangement uses TRBV27 and TRBJ1-5, with TRBD1 matching 7 bases. This material consisted of CD8+ T cells from blood, taken at day 0 from a patient whose treatment included autologous EBV-specific T cells and nivolumab. The TCR comes from a man in his forties with nasopharyngeal carcinoma. The CDR3 DNA follows: TGTGCCAGCAGTTTCAGAGGGGGCGTCAATCAGCCCCAGCATTTT. Its translation: CASSFRGGVNQPQHF.